Each of the 2 T cell receptor beta chains below was sequenced from the same sample in a study of cytomegalovirus exposure and HLA in healthy donors. PCR primers comprised 60 Vbeta and 13 Jbeta primers. Using immunoSEQ multiplex PCR, the repertoire was profiled, and TCRdb retains in-frame clones only, with some absent. The data contain 200,000 to 250,000 clones, over 65% of them singletons. Sequencing was done on a sample of PBMCs. These receptors came from a man aged 18 to 30 in good health and CMV-seronegative.

The genes are TRBV27 and TRBJ2-2, with D tentatively TRBD1 (6 bases). CDR3 length: 17 residues. V lost 5 bases, J lost 1 base, and 17 bases lay in between. CDR1 and CDR2 from the germline V gene are MNHEY and SMNVEV (reference sequence). CDR3 DNA: TGTGCCAGCAGTGCCTCCCTGGGGACAAGGAACACCGGGGAGCTGTTTTTT. It specifies CASSASLGTRNTGELFF.

In its sample, this clone was seen once. The rearrangement joins TRBV16 to TRBJ1-5; a weak D match, TRBD1 (6 bases). This CDR3 is built from 14 residues. V shed 3 bases and J shed 1 base, with 7 bases lying between them. CDR1 is KGHSY and CDR2 is FQNENV in the germline V gene. CDR3 nucleotide sequence: TGTGCCAGCAGCCACCAGGGGAGCAATCAGCCCCAGCATTTT. Protein product: CASSHQGSNQPQHF.